These 32 T cell receptor beta chains were sequenced from one sample in a study of shared clonotypes between healthy human individuals. Generated by immunoSEQ multiplex PCR, the TCRdb table keeps only in-frame clones and is missing some. This table holds 2 million to 2.5 million clones, almost 96% found once. Sequencing input: naive CD4+ T cells sorted from blood. The sample's subset: CD45RA+ positively selected. The receptors stem from a man aged 18-30 years in good health.

As regards this clone: The sample carries other DNA sequences with the same CDR3. This chain links TRBV5-1 with TRBJ1-1; D gene ambiguous. The germline V and J ends were trimmed by 0 bases and 6 bases, with 6 bases remaining between them. The length of the CDR3 is 12 residues. Germline CDR1 SGHRS, CDR2 YFSETQ. The CDR3 sequence: CASSLEGSEAFF. The CDR3 region has the DNA TGCGCCAGCAGCTTGGAGGGTTCTGAAGCTTTCTTT. Full variable domain (rest looked up from reference TRBV5-1 and TRBJ1-1): KAGVTQTPRYLIKTRGQQVTLSCSPISGHRSVSWYQQTPGQGLQFLFEYFSETQRNKGNFPGRFSGRQFSNSRSEMNVSTLELGDSALYLCASSLEGSEAFFGQGTRLTVV.

The rearrangement uses TRBV2 and TRBJ1-1; D uncertain. The germline V gene has CDR1 SNHLY and CDR2 FYNNEI. The V end lost 8 bases, the J end lost 1 base, and 5 bases lay between the germline ends. The CDR3 has 11 amino acids. The DNA of the CDR3 is TGTGCCAGCCAGGAGAACACTGAAGCTTTCTTT. It translates to CASQENTEAFF.

The table lists this clone with a count of one. The sample has other DNA sequences that encode this CDR3 too. The rearrangement links TRBV27 to TRBJ2-1; the match to TRBD2 covers 12 bases. The germline V gene has CDR1 MNHEY and CDR2 SMNVEV (reference sequence). J lost 4 bases, V lost 5 bases, and 0 bases had no gene match. This CDR3 has 14 amino acids. The CDR3 loop is CASSGLAGYNEQFF. CDR3 nucleotides: TGTGCCAGCAGTGGACTAGCGGGATACAATGAGCAGTTCTTC.

The chain uses TRBV5-1 and TRBJ2-7; tentatively, D is TRBD1 or TRBD2 (5 bases each). Deletions cut 4 bases from V and 3 bases from J, with 11 bases between. The CDR3 extends over 13 amino acids. Germline V gives CDR1 SGHRS, CDR2 YFSETQ. The CDR3 DNA reads as TGCGCCAGCAGCGAGGGACGGAACTACGAGCAGTACTTC. Amino acids: CASSEGRNYEQYF.

This rearrangement joins TRBV30 to TRBJ2-3; D not certain. Germline values: CDR1 GTSNPN, CDR2 SVGIG (reference sequence). This CDR3 spans 16 amino acids. Trimming stripped 5 bases from V and 0 bases from J, with 18 bases between. The CDR3 DNA reads as TGTGCCTGGGCTCCCTTGACACTTATCAGCACAGATACGCAGTATTTT. Translating gives CAWAPLTLISTDTQYF.

The chain carries TRBV5-4 and TRBJ2-5, with 8 bases matching TRBD1. The germline V gene encodes CDR1 SGHNT and CDR2 YYREEE (reference sequence). Trimming took 6 bases from V and 2 from J; bases not matched to a gene: 9. The CDR3 is 15 amino acids. The CDR3 DNA reads as TGTGCCAGCACATCCCAGGGGGCAGGGCAAGAGACCCAGTACTTC. It translates to CASTSQGAGQETQYF.

This chain joins TRBV2 and TRBJ2-7; 10 bases fit TRBD1. The CDR3 sequence is 17 residues long. CDR1 and CDR2 (germline): SNHLY, FYNNEI. V shed 4 bases and J 6 bases; nucleotides not matched to a gene: 15. Here the CDR3 DNA reads TGTGCCAGCAGTGCAGACAGGGGGCTAGCTCGTCGCCGCGAGCAGTACTTC. It translates to CASSADRGLARRREQYF.

This chain links TRBV11-2 with TRBJ2-7; D might be TRBD2 (6 bases). This CDR3 has 16 residues. V lost 5 bases and J lost 0, with 17 bases in between. The germline V gene encodes CDR1 SGHAT and CDR2 FQNNGV. CDR3 sequence reads: CASSPAGSPGSYEQYF. Written as DNA, the CDR3 is TGTGCCAGCAGCCCAGCCGGGAGTCCCGGCTCCTACGAGCAGTACTTC.

This rearrangement joins TRBV5-1 to TRBJ1-2; D is undetermined. This CDR3 spans 15 amino acids. Deletions cut 3 bases from V and 2 bases from J, with 14 bases between. Per the germline V gene, CDR1 is SGHRS and CDR2 is YFSETQ. The CDR3 is CASSSPSSANYGYTF. The CDR3 nucleotides read TGCGCCAGCAGCTCCCCTTCCAGTGCCAACTATGGCTACACCTTC.

On this clone: Other DNA sequences from this sample encode an identical CDR3 as well. The CDR3 sequence: CAWAGGTYEQYF. The CDR3 coding sequence is TGTGCCTGGGCCGGGGGGACCTACGAGCAGTACTTC. J is TRBJ2-7 and V is TRBV30, with 7 bases matching TRBD2. CDR1 and CDR2 from the germline V gene are GTSNPN and SVGIG (reference sequence). The CDR3 runs to 12 residues. Trimming cost V 5 bases and J 2 bases; bases outside gene matches: 3.

The chain combines TRBV10-1 with TRBJ1-2, with D possibly matching TRBD1 (5 bases). This CDR3 contains 13 residues. Trimming removed 4 bases at V and 7 bases at J, with 13 bases between. Germline V CDR1 and CDR2: WNHNN, SYGVQD (reference sequence). This chain's CDR3 is CASSGSGKVGYTF. The CDR3 DNA is TGCGCCAGCAGTGGCTCAGGGAAGGTTGGCTACACCTTC.

The V call is TRBV5-1, the J call TRBJ2-1, with D possibly TRBD2 on 6 matching bases. V was cut by 0 bases and J by 6 bases, with 13 bases left in between. The CDR3 loop spans 15 amino acids. In germline, CDR1 is SGHRS, CDR2 YFSETQ. In nucleotides, the CDR3 is TGCGCCAGCAGCTTGGCCGGGACTCTCACCAATGAGCAGTTCTTC. Its protein is CASSLAGTLTNEQFF. The full variable domain, with the rest looked up from reference TRBV5-1 and TRBJ2-1, is KAGVTQTPRYLIKTRGQQVTLSCSPISGHRSVSWYQQTPGQGLQFLFEYFSETQRNKGNFPGRFSGRQFSNSRSEMNVSTLELGDSALYLCASSLAGTLTNEQFFGPGTRLTVL.

V usage is TRBV7-9 and J usage is TRBJ2-5; D may be TRBD2 (7 bases). The V end was cut by 2 bases, the J end by 5 bases, with 12 bases between. Looked up from germline, CDR1 is SEHNR and CDR2 is FQNEAQ (reference sequence). The CDR3 totals 14 residues. CDR3 protein: CASSLRGAAETQYF. Here the CDR3 DNA reads TGTGCCAGCAGCTTACGGGGGGCAGCGGAGACCCAGTACTTC.

The chain has TRBV30 and TRBJ2-2; 12 bases agree with TRBD2. Germline V gene lookup returns CDR1 GTSNPN and CDR2 SVGIG (reference sequence). There are 16 residues in the CDR3. The ends lost 3 bases at V and 5 bases at J; junction bases unmatched: 7. As DNA, the CDR3 is TGTGCCTGGAGCCGCGGACTAGCGGGACCGACCGGGGAGCTGTTTTTT. Protein product: CAWSRGLAGPTGELFF.

Remarks on this clone: Additional DNA sequences in this sample encode the identical CDR3. The chain is built from TRBV5-1 and TRBJ1-1; D is unclear. Germline V gives CDR1 SGHRS, CDR2 YFSETQ. The CDR3 spans 14 residues. V lost 0 bases, J lost 1 base, and 7 bases lay in between. CDR3 loop: CASSLAAGNTEAFF. The CDR3 DNA follows: TGCGCCAGCAGCTTGGCCGCGGGGAACACTGAAGCTTTCTTT.

The chain uses TRBV7-9 and TRBJ2-6; D remains ambiguous. The length of the CDR3 is 15 residues. Trimming cost V 5 bases and J 0 bases, with 8 bases left between them. The germline CDR1 and CDR2 sequences are SEHNR and FQNEAQ (reference sequence). The CDR3 DNA reads TGTGCCAGCAGCCCGCGGCCCTCTGGGGCCAACGTCCTGACTTTC. Translated: CASSPRPSGANVLTF.

The chain carries TRBV9 and TRBJ2-2; 12 nucleotides agree with TRBD2. Per germline, CDR1 SGDLS and CDR2 YYNGEE. The CDR3 runs 16 residues. Trimming took 3 bases from V and 7 from J; bases not matched to a gene: 7. Here the CDR3 reads CASSGASGRANGELFF. CDR3 DNA sequence: TGTGCCAGCAGCGGCGCTAGCGGGAGGGCGAACGGGGAGCTGTTTTTT.

The CDR3 DNA reads as TGTGCCAGCAGCCAAGAATATACTCCAGGTTCGGGCTACACCTTC. It encodes CASSQEYTPGSGYTF. This rearrangement joins TRBV14 to TRBJ1-2; the D is unclear. The CDR3 length is 15 residues. From germline, CDR1 is SGHDN and CDR2 FVKESK. Between the trimmed V and J ends, which lost 0 bases and 8 bases, there was a span of 16 bases.

Details on this clone: The sample holds other DNA sequences that translate to the same CDR3. The rearrangement uses TRBV19 and TRBJ1-5, with TRBD1 as a possible D gene (5 bases). The V gene's germline CDR1 is LNHDA and CDR2 SQIVND (reference sequence). Trimming cost V 3 bases and J 0 bases, with 9 bases left between them. The CDR3 extends over 15 amino acids. The CDR3, as DNA: TGTGCCAGTAGTATTCAAGGGGTTAGCAATCAGCCCCAGCATTTT. It encodes CASSIQGVSNQPQHF.

The gene calls are TRBV10-3 and TRBJ2-3; D is perhaps TRBD2 (5 bases). The CDR3 length is 13 residues. V was shortened by 2 bases and J by 6 bases, with 9 bases between the two germline ends. Germline V CDR1 and CDR2: ENHRY, SYGVKD. The CDR3 sequence is CAISESPGDTQYF. The CDR3, as DNA: TGTGCCATCAGTGAGAGCCCGGGGGATACGCAGTATTTT.

In regard to this clone: Its ends do not fully match the called genes, so a read error is possible. V is TRBV11-2 and J is TRBJ1-3, with D possibly matching TRBD1 (5 bases). Germline CDR1 SGHAT, CDR2 FQNNGV. The CDR3 consists of 9 residues. Here the CDR3 reads CQGGNTIYF. CDR3 nucleotides: TGCCAGGGTGGAAACACCATATATTTT.

V and J are TRBV7-2 and TRBJ2-7; weak D call: TRBD2 (5 bases). The CDR3 is 16 amino acids. Germline V gene data show CDR1 as SGHTA and CDR2 as FQGNSA. V was clipped by 5 bases and J by 9 bases, with 26 bases between them. In nucleotides, the CDR3 is TGTGCCAGCAGCCATGGACGGGGATCGTACTCTACGAGGCAGTACTTC. It is translated as CASSHGRGSYSTRQYF.

This clone appeared a single time. The chain links TRBV30 to TRBJ1-2; D perhaps matches TRBD1 (5 bases). Germline values: CDR1 GTSNPN, CDR2 SVGIG (reference sequence). The CDR3 spans 13 residues. V dropped 0 bases and J dropped 5 bases, with 10 bases sitting between them. The chain's CDR3 is CAWSVTGLYGYTF. CDR3 in DNA: TGTGCCTGGAGTGTAACGGGGCTTTATGGCTACACCTTC.

This rearrangement joins TRBV9 to TRBJ2-3; D remains ambiguous. V shed 3 bases and J shed 4 bases, with 12 bases lying between them. The CDR3 is 14 amino acids. Germline lookup yields CDR1 SGDLS and CDR2 YYNGEE. For the CDR3, the DNA is TGTGCCAGCAGCGGCTCAAAAGGAGCAGATACGCAGTATTTT. Translating gives CASSGSKGADTQYF.

The chain joins TRBV7-2 to TRBJ2-3; D call uncertain. This CDR3 comprises 12 residues. Germline V gives CDR1 SGHTA, CDR2 FQGNSA. The V and J ends lost 7 bases and 5 bases respectively, with 10 bases between them. CDR3 DNA sequence: TGTGCCAGCACCTACTTAAAAGATACGCAGTATTTT. Amino acids: CASTYLKDTQYF.

This clone appeared once. This chain links TRBV4-1 with TRBJ2-7, with D possibly called TRBD1 or TRBD2 (5 bases each). The germline V and J ends were trimmed by 5 bases and 2 bases, with 22 bases remaining between them. Germline CDR1 and CDR2: MGHRA and YSYEKL. This CDR3 is 17 amino acids long. The CDR3 protein is CASSFVRSGTGAYEQYF. The CDR3 DNA sequence: TGCGCCAGCAGCTTTGTGCGCTCCGGGACGGGCGCCTACGAGCAGTACTTC.

In this sample, this clone turned up once. The V call is TRBV27, the J call TRBJ1-4, with 10 bases that match TRBD1. The CDR3 spans 20 residues. Germline CDR1 and CDR2: MNHEY and SMNVEV (reference sequence). The V and J ends lost 0 bases and 7 bases, in that order; junction bases with no gene match: 17. The CDR3 nucleotides are TGTGCCAGCAGTTTATCGATAATTCCGGGACAGGGGACCGAGCGTGAAAAACTGTTTTTT. Translated: CASSLSIIPGQGTEREKLFF.

V and J are TRBV10-3 and TRBJ2-2; 8 bases align to TRBD1. The CDR3 runs to 17 residues. The V segment lost 6 bases and the J segment 2 bases; nucleotides outside the gene matches: 11. The germline CDR1 and CDR2 sequences are ENHRY and SYGVKD. DNA for the CDR3: TGTGCCATCAGGGAATCGAAACAGGGGGGAAACACCGGGGAGCTGTTTTTT. Translated: CAIRESKQGGNTGELFF.

V and J are TRBV6-8 and TRBJ2-2; D gene ambiguous. The CDR3 totals 16 residues. Germline loops: CDR1 MNHGY, CDR2 SAAAGT. Between the trimmed V and J ends, which lost 1 base and 0 bases, there was a span of 9 bases. The CDR3 region is CASSYCSGANTGELFF. In DNA form, the CDR3 reads TGTGCCAGCAGTTACTGTTCCGGCGCGAACACCGGGGAGCTGTTTTTT.

The V call is TRBV29-1, the J call TRBJ1-1; perhaps TRBD1 as D (5 bases). Deletions cut 6 bases from V and 0 bases from J, with 14 bases between. There are 14 residues in the CDR3. The germline CDR1 and CDR2 sequences are SQVTM and ANQGSEA. CDR3 residues: CSVYQGGLNTEAFF. The CDR3 DNA follows: TGCAGCGTCTACCAGGGCGGATTGAACACTGAAGCTTTCTTT.

This chain joins TRBV20-1 and TRBJ2-5, with no clear D. Germline CDR1 is DFQATT and CDR2 is SNEGSKA (reference sequence). The CDR3 runs to 11 residues. V lost 4 bases to trimming and J lost 2 bases, with 5 bases between them. The DNA of the CDR3 is TGCAGTGCTAAGTCACAAGAGACCCAGTACTTC. This gives the protein CSAKSQETQYF.

V gene TRBV10-3 combines with J gene TRBJ1-2; possibly TRBD1 for D (6 bases). V was cut by 2 bases and J by 4 bases, with 11 bases left in between. Germline V gene sequence: CDR1 ENHRY, CDR2 SYGVKD. The CDR3 has 14 residues. CDR3 DNA: TGTGCCATCAGTGAGCAGGGAGGGGGCTATGGCTACACCTTC. It translates to CAISEQGGGYGYTF.